The rows below give T cell receptor beta chains drawn from one sample of a study of cytomegalovirus exposure and HLA in healthy donors. Data came from immunoSEQ multiplex PCR; TCRdb stores just in-frame clones and leaves some out. Of 100,000 to 120,000 clones in the sample, about 92% were seen once. Material: PBMCs. These receptor sequences come from a woman between 18 and 30 years old in good health and CMV-seronegative. CDR3s include the opening cysteine and the closing phenylalanine or tryptophan. Fields, in order: D gene, V gene, clone size, J gene, CDR3 protein, CDR3 DNA. D genes are given only for firm matches. Size tells how often a clone was seen (once, few, many) or the class of an expanded clone, and some rows leave it out.

d_gene: TRBD1; v_gene: TRBV7-3; abundance: NA; j_gene: TRBJ2-2; CDR3aa: CASSWTGSGELFF; CDR3nt: TGTGCCAGCAGCTGGACAGGGTCCGGGGAGCTGTTTTTT
d_gene: NA; v_gene: TRBV11-2; abundance: NA; j_gene: TRBJ1-6; CDR3aa: CASSREPNSPLHF; CDR3nt: TGTGCCAGCAGCCGAGAACCTAATTCACCCCTCCACTTT
d_gene: TRBD2; v_gene: TRBV4-3; abundance: NA; j_gene: TRBJ2-1; CDR3aa: CASSQTTSSNEQFF; CDR3nt: TGCGCCAGCAGCCAAACGACTAGCTCCAATGAGCAGTTCTTC
d_gene: TRBD1; v_gene: TRBV9; abundance: once; j_gene: TRBJ1-4; CDR3aa: CASSVGTGDEKLFF; CDR3nt: TGTGCCAGCAGCGTAGGGACAGGGGATGAAAAACTGTTTTTT
d_gene: NA; v_gene: TRBV11-1; abundance: NA; j_gene: TRBJ2-7; CDR3aa: CASSLEGAGVSYEQYF; CDR3nt: TGTGCCAGCAGCTTGGAGGGGGCCGGCGTTTCCTACGAGCAGTACTTC
d_gene: TRBD1; v_gene: TRBV4-1; abundance: NA; j_gene: TRBJ2-5; CDR3aa: CASSRGTGTDQETQYF; CDR3nt: TGCGCCAGCAGCCGCGGAACCGGGACAGACCAAGAGACCCAGTACTTC
d_gene: TRBD2; v_gene: TRBV7-9; abundance: NA; j_gene: TRBJ2-3; CDR3aa: CASSLAPSLAVTDTQYF; CDR3nt: TGTGCCAGCAGCTTAGCCCCATCTCTAGCGGTAACAGATACGCAGTATTTT
d_gene: TRBD2; v_gene: TRBV5-1; abundance: NA; j_gene: TRBJ2-3; CDR3aa: CASRTGLAGVSDTQYF; CDR3nt: TGCGCCAGCAGGACGGGACTAGCGGGAGTTTCAGATACGCAGTATTTT
d_gene: TRBD1; v_gene: TRBV27; abundance: few; j_gene: TRBJ1-2; CDR3aa: CASSLSQGAIGYTF; CDR3nt: TGTGCCAGCAGTTTATCCCAGGGGGCGATTGGCTACACCTTC
d_gene: TRBD1; v_gene: TRBV11-2; abundance: NA; j_gene: TRBJ1-1; CDR3aa: CASSPWTGRNTEAFF; CDR3nt: TGTGCCAGCAGCCCCTGGACAGGGAGAAACACTGAAGCTTTCTTT
d_gene: NA; v_gene: TRBV7-2; abundance: NA; j_gene: TRBJ1-2; CDR3aa: CASSSSTVGASGYTF; CDR3nt: TGTGCCAGCAGCTCATCGACAGTTGGAGCGAGTGGCTACACCTTC
d_gene: NA; v_gene: TRBV5-1; abundance: few; j_gene: TRBJ1-2; CDR3aa: CASSLAGDYGYTF; CDR3nt: TGCGCCAGCAGCTTGGCCGGGGACTATGGCTACACCTTC
d_gene: NA; v_gene: TRBV27; abundance: NA; j_gene: TRBJ2-3; CDR3aa: CASRPSGDDTQYF; CDR3nt: TGTGCCAGCAGACCCTCAGGGGATGATACGCAGTATTTT
d_gene: TRBD1; v_gene: TRBV19; abundance: NA; j_gene: TRBJ2-7; CDR3aa: CASSPRDRAIQQYF; CDR3nt: TGTGCCAGCAGTCCCCGGGACAGGGCAATTCAGCAGTACTTC
d_gene: TRBD1; v_gene: TRBV13; abundance: NA; j_gene: TRBJ1-1; CDR3aa: CASSLRTGRNTEAFF; CDR3nt: TGTGCCAGCAGCTTGCGGACAGGGCGGAACACTGAAGCTTTCTTT
d_gene: TRBD2; v_gene: TRBV5-1; abundance: once; j_gene: TRBJ2-1; CDR3aa: CASSFRGGNEQFF; CDR3nt: TGCGCCAGCAGCTTCCGGGGAGGGAATGAGCAGTTCTTC
d_gene: NA; v_gene: TRBV27; abundance: NA; j_gene: TRBJ2-7; CDR3aa: CASISYSYEQYF; CDR3nt: TGTGCCAGCATTTCTTACTCCTACGAGCAGTACTTC
d_gene: NA; v_gene: TRBV28; abundance: NA; j_gene: TRBJ1-1; CDR3aa: CASANRMNTEAFF; CDR3nt: TGTGCCAGCGCAAACAGGATGAACACTGAAGCTTTCTTT
d_gene: NA; v_gene: TRBV28; abundance: NA; j_gene: TRBJ1-2; CDR3aa: CASSRTGYNYGYTF; CDR3nt: TGTGCCAGCAGCCGCACAGGGTACAACTATGGCTACACCTTC
d_gene: NA; v_gene: TRBV5-8; abundance: NA; j_gene: TRBJ1-1; CDR3aa: CASSFQGLNTEAFF; CDR3nt: TGTGCCAGCAGCTTTCAAGGACTCAACACTGAAGCTTTCTTT
d_gene: NA; v_gene: TRBV19; abundance: NA; j_gene: TRBJ2-1; CDR3aa: CASSFLAWNEQFF; CDR3nt: TGTGCCAGTAGTTTCCTCGCGTGGAATGAGCAGTTCTTC
d_gene: TRBD1; v_gene: TRBV10-3; abundance: NA; j_gene: TRBJ2-3; CDR3aa: CAISDRVDRETDTQYF; CDR3nt: TGTGCCATCAGTGATCGAGTAGACAGGGAGACAGATACGCAGTATTTT
d_gene: NA; v_gene: TRBV13; abundance: NA; j_gene: TRBJ2-2; CDR3aa: CASSSGGGTGELFF; CDR3nt: TGTGCCAGCAGCTCAGGGGGAGGTACCGGGGAGCTGTTTTTT
d_gene: TRBD1; v_gene: TRBV5-1; abundance: NA; j_gene: TRBJ1-1; CDR3aa: CASSLASGQGLAFF; CDR3nt: TGCGCCAGCAGCTTGGCCTCGGGACAGGGGCTTGCTTTCTTT
d_gene: NA; v_gene: TRBV27; abundance: few; j_gene: TRBJ1-1; CDR3aa: CASSMGGYTEAFF; CDR3nt: TGTGCCAGCAGTATGGGGGGTTACACTGAAGCTTTCTTT
d_gene: TRBD1; v_gene: TRBV10-3; abundance: NA; j_gene: TRBJ1-2; CDR3aa: CAIRPTGDNGYTF; CDR3nt: TGTGCCATCAGGCCGACAGGGGATAACGGCTACACCTTC
d_gene: TRBD1; v_gene: TRBV7-9; abundance: NA; j_gene: TRBJ1-4; CDR3aa: CASMRDRTNEKLFF; CDR3nt: TGTGCCAGCATGCGGGACAGGACTAATGAAAAACTGTTTTTT
d_gene: TRBD2; v_gene: TRBV18; abundance: NA; j_gene: TRBJ2-7; CDR3aa: CASSPTSGSLGEQYF; CDR3nt: TGTGCCAGCTCTCCCACTAGCGGGAGCCTGGGAGAGCAGTACTTC
d_gene: TRBD1; v_gene: TRBV11-2; abundance: NA; j_gene: TRBJ2-7; CDR3aa: CASSRRRQGKTYEQYF; CDR3nt: TGTGCCAGCAGCCGGCGTCGACAGGGAAAAACCTACGAGCAGTACTTC
d_gene: NA; v_gene: TRBV28; abundance: NA; j_gene: TRBJ1-1; CDR3aa: CASTLLPNTEAFF; CDR3nt: TGTGCCAGCACCTTACTTCCGAACACTGAAGCTTTCTTT
d_gene: NA; v_gene: TRBV4-2; abundance: NA; j_gene: TRBJ2-2; CDR3aa: CASSQTVAAGPGGELFF; CDR3nt: TGTGCCAGCAGCCAAACGGTTGCGGCGGGTCCCGGCGGGGAGCTGTTTTTT
d_gene: TRBD1; v_gene: TRBV9; abundance: NA; j_gene: TRBJ2-1; CDR3aa: CASSLDRVYNEQFF; CDR3nt: TGTGCCAGCAGCTTAGACAGGGTCTACAATGAGCAGTTCTTC
d_gene: NA; v_gene: TRBV19; abundance: once; j_gene: TRBJ1-5; CDR3aa: CASSIINQPQHF; CDR3nt: TGTGCCAGTAGTATAATAAATCAGCCCCAGCATTTT
d_gene: NA; v_gene: TRBV15; abundance: NA; j_gene: TRBJ1-2; CDR3aa: CATSLISPTYTINYGYTF; CDR3nt: TGTGCCACCAGCCTAATTTCACCGACATACACGATAAACTATGGCTACACCTTC
d_gene: NA; v_gene: TRBV5-1; abundance: NA; j_gene: TRBJ1-4; CDR3aa: CASSARDSPNEKLFF; CDR3nt: TGCGCCAGCAGCGCACGGGACTCCCCTAATGAAAAACTGTTTTTT
d_gene: TRBD1; v_gene: TRBV2; abundance: NA; j_gene: TRBJ2-7; CDR3aa: CASRGTGGAYEQYF; CDR3nt: TGTGCCAGCAGGGGGACAGGAGGAGCCTACGAGCAGTACTTC
d_gene: TRBD1; v_gene: TRBV23-1; abundance: NA; j_gene: TRBJ1-5; CDR3aa: CASSQSLGGQADNQPQHF; CDR3nt: TGCGCCAGCAGTCAATCGTTGGGGGGACAGGCGGACAATCAGCCCCAGCATTTT
d_gene: TRBD1; v_gene: TRBV29-1; abundance: NA; j_gene: TRBJ1-1; CDR3aa: CSALTGGDTEAFF; CDR3nt: TGCAGCGCCCTTACAGGGGGGGACACTGAAGCTTTCTTT
d_gene: NA; v_gene: TRBV10-3; abundance: NA; j_gene: TRBJ1-5; CDR3aa: CAISETSLEGPQHF; CDR3nt: TGTGCCATCAGTGAAACATCCTTGGAGGGGCCCCAGCATTTT
d_gene: NA; v_gene: TRBV5-5; abundance: NA; j_gene: TRBJ2-7; CDR3aa: CASSSLTGNPYEQYF; CDR3nt: TGTGCCAGCAGCTCTTTGACAGGTAACCCCTACGAGCAGTACTTC
d_gene: TRBD2; v_gene: TRBV5-1; abundance: NA; j_gene: TRBJ2-3; CDR3aa: CASKKDGGAPDTQYF; CDR3nt: TGCGCCAGCAAGAAGGACGGGGGGGCACCAGATACGCAGTATTTT
d_gene: NA; v_gene: TRBV30; abundance: NA; j_gene: TRBJ2-5; CDR3aa: CAWSHPYNPPREMETQYF; CDR3nt: TGTGCCTGGAGTCACCCCTACAACCCTCCACGGGAAATGGAGACCCAGTACTTC
d_gene: NA; v_gene: TRBV9; abundance: NA; j_gene: TRBJ2-4; CDR3aa: CASSVGELAKNIQYF; CDR3nt: TGTGCCAGCAGCGTAGGGGAGTTAGCCAAAAACATTCAGTACTTC
d_gene: TRBD1; v_gene: TRBV9; abundance: NA; j_gene: TRBJ2-1; CDR3aa: CASNRGAGENEQFF; CDR3nt: TGTGCCAGCAACAGGGGGGCCGGGGAGAATGAGCAGTTCTTC
d_gene: NA; v_gene: TRBV9; abundance: NA; j_gene: TRBJ2-4; CDR3aa: CASNQGGAKNIQYF; CDR3nt: TGTGCCAGCAACCAGGGGGGAGCCAAAAACATTCAGTACTTC
d_gene: TRBD1; v_gene: TRBV16; abundance: NA; j_gene: TRBJ1-1; CDR3aa: CASSLGTALNTEAFF; CDR3nt: TGTGCCAGCAGCCTTGGGACAGCACTGAACACTGAAGCTTTCTTT
d_gene: NA; v_gene: TRBV7-9; abundance: NA; j_gene: TRBJ2-5; CDR3aa: CASSLEDSLDF; CDR3nt: TGTGCCAGCAGCTTAGAAGACAGCTTAGACTTC
d_gene: NA; v_gene: TRBV27; abundance: NA; j_gene: TRBJ1-5; CDR3aa: CASSSTGVNQPQHF; CDR3nt: TGTGCCAGCAGTTCAACAGGAGTAAATCAGCCCCAGCATTTT
d_gene: TRBD1; v_gene: TRBV4-3; abundance: NA; j_gene: TRBJ1-1; CDR3aa: CASSPAGTGGGGTEAFF; CDR3nt: TGCGCCAGCAGCCCTGCCGGGACAGGGGGCGGCGGCACTGAAGCTTTCTTT
d_gene: TRBD2; v_gene: TRBV5-1; abundance: NA; j_gene: TRBJ2-2; CDR3aa: CASSLVVAGGRWTGELFF; CDR3nt: TGCGCCAGCAGCTTGGTAGTAGCGGGAGGCCGGTGGACCGGGGAGCTGTTTTTT